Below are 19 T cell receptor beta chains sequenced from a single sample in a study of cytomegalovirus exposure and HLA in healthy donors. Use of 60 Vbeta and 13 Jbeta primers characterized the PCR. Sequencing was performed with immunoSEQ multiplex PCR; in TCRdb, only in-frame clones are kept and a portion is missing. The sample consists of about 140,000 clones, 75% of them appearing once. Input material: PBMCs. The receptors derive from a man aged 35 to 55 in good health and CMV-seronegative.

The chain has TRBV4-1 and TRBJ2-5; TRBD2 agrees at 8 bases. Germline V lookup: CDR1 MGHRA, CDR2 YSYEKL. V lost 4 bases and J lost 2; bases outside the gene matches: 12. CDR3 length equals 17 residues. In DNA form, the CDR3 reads TGCGCCAGCAGCCGGTGGATAAGCGGGGGAAATCAAGAGACCCAGTACTTC. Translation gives CASSRWISGGNQETQYF.

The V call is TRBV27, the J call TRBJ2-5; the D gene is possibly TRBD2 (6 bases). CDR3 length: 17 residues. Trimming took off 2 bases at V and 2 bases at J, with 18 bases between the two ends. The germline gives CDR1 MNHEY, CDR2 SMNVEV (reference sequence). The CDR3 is CASSLASRGGAQETQYF. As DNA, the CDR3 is TGTGCCAGCAGTTTAGCGTCTCGGGGCGGGGCTCAAGAGACCCAGTACTTC.

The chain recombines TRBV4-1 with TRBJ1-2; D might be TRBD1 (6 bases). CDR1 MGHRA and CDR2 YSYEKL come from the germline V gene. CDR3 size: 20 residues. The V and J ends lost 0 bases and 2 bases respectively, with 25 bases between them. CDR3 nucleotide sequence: TGCGCCAGCAGCCAAGATAAATGGGGACATGGAGTTGGTGTAAACTATGGCTACACCTTC. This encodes CASSQDKWGHGVGVNYGYTF.

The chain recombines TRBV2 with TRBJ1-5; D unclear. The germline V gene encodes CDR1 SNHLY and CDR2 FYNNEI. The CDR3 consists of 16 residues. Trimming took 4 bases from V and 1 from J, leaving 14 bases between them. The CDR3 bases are TGTGCCAGCAGTGGATCAAGTGGAGGGAGCAATCAGCCCCAGCATTTT. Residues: CASSGSSGGSNQPQHF.

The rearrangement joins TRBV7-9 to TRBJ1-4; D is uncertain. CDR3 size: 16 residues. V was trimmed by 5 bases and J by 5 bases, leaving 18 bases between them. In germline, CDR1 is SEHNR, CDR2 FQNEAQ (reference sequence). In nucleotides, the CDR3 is TGTGCCAGCAGCGAAGTCGGGCCCCGGGAGAATGAAAAACTGTTTTTT. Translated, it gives CASSEVGPRENEKLFF.

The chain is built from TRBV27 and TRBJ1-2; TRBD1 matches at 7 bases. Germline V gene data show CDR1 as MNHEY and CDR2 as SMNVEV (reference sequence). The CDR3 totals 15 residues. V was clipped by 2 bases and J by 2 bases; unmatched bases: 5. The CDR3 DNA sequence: TGTGCCAGCAGTTTACAAGGGGGCAAAAACTATGGCTACACCTTC. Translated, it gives CASSLQGGKNYGYTF.

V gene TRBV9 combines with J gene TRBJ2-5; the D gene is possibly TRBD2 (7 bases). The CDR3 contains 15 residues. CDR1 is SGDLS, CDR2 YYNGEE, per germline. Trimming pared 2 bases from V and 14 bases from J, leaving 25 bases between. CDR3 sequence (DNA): TGTGCCAGCAGCGTGTCGGGGGGCCCTGTGGAAATACATTACTTC. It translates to CASSVSGGPVEIHYF.

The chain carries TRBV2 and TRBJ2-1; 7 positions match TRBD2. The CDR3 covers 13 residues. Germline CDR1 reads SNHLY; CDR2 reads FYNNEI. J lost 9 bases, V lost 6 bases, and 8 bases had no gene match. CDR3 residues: CASSPRLACEQFF. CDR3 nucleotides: TGTGCCAGCAGCCCCAGACTAGCATGTGAGCAGTTCTTC.

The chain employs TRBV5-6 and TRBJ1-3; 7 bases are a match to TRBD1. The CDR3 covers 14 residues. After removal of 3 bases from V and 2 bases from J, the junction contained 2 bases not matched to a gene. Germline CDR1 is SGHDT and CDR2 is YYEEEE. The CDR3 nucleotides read TGTGCCAGCAGCTGGGGACAGACTGGAAACACCATATATTTT. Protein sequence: CASSWGQTGNTIYF.

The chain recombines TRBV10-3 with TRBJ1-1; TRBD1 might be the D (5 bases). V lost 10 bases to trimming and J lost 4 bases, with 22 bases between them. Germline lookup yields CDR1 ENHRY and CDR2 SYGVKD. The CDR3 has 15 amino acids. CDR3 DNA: TGTGCCACCTTCCCGGGACTATCTGGGAGCACTGAAGCTTTCTTT. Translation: CATFPGLSGSTEAFF.

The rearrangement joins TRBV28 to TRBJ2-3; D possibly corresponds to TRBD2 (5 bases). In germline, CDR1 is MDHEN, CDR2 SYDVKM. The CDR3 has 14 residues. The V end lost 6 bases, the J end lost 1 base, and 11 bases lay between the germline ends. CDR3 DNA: TGTGCCAGCAGCTGGGTCGGGGGCACAGATACGCAGTATTTT. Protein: CASSWVGGTDTQYF.

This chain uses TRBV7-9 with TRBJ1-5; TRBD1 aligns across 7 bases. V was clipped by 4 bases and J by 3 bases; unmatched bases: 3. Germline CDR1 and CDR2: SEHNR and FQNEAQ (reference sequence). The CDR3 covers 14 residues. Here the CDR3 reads CASSSGTVNQPQHF. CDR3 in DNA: TGTGCCAGCAGCTCGGGGACAGTCAATCAGCCCCAGCATTTT.

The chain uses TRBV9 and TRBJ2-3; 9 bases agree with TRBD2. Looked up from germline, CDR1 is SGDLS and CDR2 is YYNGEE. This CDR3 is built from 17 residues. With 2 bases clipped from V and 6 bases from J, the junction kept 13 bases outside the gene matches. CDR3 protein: CASSVLTGGGAGDTQYF. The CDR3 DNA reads TGTGCCAGCAGCGTCCTGACGGGCGGGGGGGCAGGTGATACGCAGTATTTT.

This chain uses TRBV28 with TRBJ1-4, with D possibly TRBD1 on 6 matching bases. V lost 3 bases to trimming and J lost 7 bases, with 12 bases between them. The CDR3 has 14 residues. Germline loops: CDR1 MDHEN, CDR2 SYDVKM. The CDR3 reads CASSLGGPGEKLFF. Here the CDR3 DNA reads TGTGCCAGCAGTTTGGGGGGGCCGGGTGAAAAACTGTTTTTT.

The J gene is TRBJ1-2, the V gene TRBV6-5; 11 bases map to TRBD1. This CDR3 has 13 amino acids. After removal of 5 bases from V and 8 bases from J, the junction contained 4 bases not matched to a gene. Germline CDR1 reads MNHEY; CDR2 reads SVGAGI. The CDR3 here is CASSRDRGKGYTF. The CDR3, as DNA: TGTGCCAGCAGTCGGGACAGGGGGAAAGGCTACACCTTC.

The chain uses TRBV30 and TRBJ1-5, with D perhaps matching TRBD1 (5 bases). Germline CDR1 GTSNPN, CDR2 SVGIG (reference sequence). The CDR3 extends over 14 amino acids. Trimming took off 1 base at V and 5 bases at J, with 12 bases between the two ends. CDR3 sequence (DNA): TGTGCCTGGAGTGAGGGCGGGGGAGATCAGCCCCAGCATTTT. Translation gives CAWSEGGGDQPQHF.

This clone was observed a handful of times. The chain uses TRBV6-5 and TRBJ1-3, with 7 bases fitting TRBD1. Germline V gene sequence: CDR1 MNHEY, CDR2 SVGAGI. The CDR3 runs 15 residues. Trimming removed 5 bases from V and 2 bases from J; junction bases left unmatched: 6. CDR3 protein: CASSMTRGTGNTIYF. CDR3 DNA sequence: TGTGCCAGCAGTATGACCAGGGGGACTGGAAACACCATATATTTT.

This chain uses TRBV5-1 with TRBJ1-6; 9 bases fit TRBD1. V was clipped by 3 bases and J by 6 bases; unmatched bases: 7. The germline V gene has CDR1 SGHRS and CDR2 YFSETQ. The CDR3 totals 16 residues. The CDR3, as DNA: TGCGCCAGCAGCTCACAGGGGGCGTCGGGTAATTCACCCCTCCACTTT. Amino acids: CASSSQGASGNSPLHF.

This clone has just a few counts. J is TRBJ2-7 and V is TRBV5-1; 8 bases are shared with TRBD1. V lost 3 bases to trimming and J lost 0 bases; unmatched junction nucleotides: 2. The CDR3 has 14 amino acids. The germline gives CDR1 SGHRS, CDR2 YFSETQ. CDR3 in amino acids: CASSWTGFSYEQYF. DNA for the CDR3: TGCGCCAGCAGCTGGACAGGGTTCTCCTACGAGCAGTACTTC.